The T cell receptor beta chain described here comes from a study of shared clonotypes between healthy human individuals. Deep-level assay runs were performed. Sorted subsets were amplified in replicate PCRs using approximately 0.2 ug DNA, 30,000 to 35,000 T cell genomes. Produced via immunoSEQ multiplex PCR; TCRdb's table is partial and in-frame only. Of 2 million to 2.5 million clones in the sample, 90% to 96% were seen once. Study-wide points: A few donors had around 5% of their naive CD4 clonotypes in common. Generation of non-shared clonotypes was less probable than generation of clonotypes shared by all four donors.

Note on this clone: Antigen unknown.

The CDR3 covers 12 residues. Germline values: CDR1 GTSNPN, CDR2 SVGIG (reference sequence). Trimming shortened V by 5 bases and J by 7 bases, and 11 bases separated the two germline ends. Sequencing was done on a sample of naive CD4+ T cells sorted from blood. Subset given: CD45RA+ positively selected. The source of this sequence is a man between 18 and 35 years old in good health. The chain uses TRBV30 and TRBJ1-4; D is unclear. The CDR3 DNA sequence: TGTGCCTGGGGTCTCGGGGTTGAAAAACTGTTTTTT. Translating gives CAWGLGVEKLFF.